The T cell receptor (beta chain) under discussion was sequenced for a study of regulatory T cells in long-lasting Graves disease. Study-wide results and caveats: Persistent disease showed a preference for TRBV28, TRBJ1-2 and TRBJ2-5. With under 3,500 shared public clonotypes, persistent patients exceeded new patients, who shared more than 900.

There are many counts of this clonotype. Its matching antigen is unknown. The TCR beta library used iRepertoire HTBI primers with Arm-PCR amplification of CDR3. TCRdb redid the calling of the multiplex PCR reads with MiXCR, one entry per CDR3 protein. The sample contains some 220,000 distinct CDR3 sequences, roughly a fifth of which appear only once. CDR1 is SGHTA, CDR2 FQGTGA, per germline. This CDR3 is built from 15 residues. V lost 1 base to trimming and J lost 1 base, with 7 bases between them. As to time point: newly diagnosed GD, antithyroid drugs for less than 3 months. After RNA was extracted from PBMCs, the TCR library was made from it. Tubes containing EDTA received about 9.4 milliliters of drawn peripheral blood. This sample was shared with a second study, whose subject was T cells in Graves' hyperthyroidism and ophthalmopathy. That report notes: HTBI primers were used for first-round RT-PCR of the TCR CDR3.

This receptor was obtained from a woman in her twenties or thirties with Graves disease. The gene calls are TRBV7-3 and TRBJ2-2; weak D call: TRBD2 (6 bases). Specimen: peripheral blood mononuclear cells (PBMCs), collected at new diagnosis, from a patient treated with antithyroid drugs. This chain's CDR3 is CASSLNGGNTGELFF. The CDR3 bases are TGTGCCAGCAGCTTAAACGGGGGGAACACCGGGGAGCTGTTTTTT.